A single TCR beta chain is shown here with its context. CDR1 is SGDLS and CDR2 is YYNGEE in the germline V gene. J lost 2 bases, V lost 1 base, and 3 bases had no gene match. The CDR3 totals 16 residues. This sample was included in a study of patients and donors after allogeneic stem cell transplantation. TCRdb re-called the RT-PCR reads with MiXCR, one entry per CDR3 protein. The profile shows roughly 940,000 distinct CDR3 sequences, around 17% of them singletons. The chain uses TRBV9 and TRBJ2-2, with 9 bases fitting TRBD1. The clonotype comes from a human donor who was either an allogeneic HSCT recipient or a stem cell or donor lymphocyte infusion donor (not recorded which). It is not recorded whose cells these are; they may come from a transplant donor. Sequenced input: blood, either unsorted or a sorted T cell fraction (not recorded which). The CDR3, as DNA: TGTGCCAGCAGCGTAAGGACAGGGGCCAACACCGGGGAGCTGTTTTTT. It yields the protein CASSVRTGANTGELFF.